This T cell receptor beta chain was retrieved from a study of T-cell memory formation after mild COVID-19. Study-wide background: The TCR clusters were mostly specific to one donor.

There are many counts of this clonotype. Its antigen is not identified. The V end lost 1 base, the J end lost 1 base, and 10 bases lay between the germline ends. CDR1 is SEHNR, CDR2 FQNEAQ, per germline (reference sequence). CDR3 length: 15 residues. A 5'RACE reaction primed in the constant segment made cDNA libraries of TCR alpha and TCR beta, and these carried sample barcodes and UMIs. TCRdb fed the 5' RACE reads into MiXCR, producing one record per CDR3 protein. The sample contains hundreds of thousands of distinct CDR3 sequences, around a fifth of which appear only once. Study outcomes and limitations: Several responding clones turned up in pre-infection memory, indicating that cross-reactive memory may have taken part. Most CD4+ clones that shrank were in CM and EM, while CD8+ ones turned up in EMRA.

The chain is built from TRBV7-9 and TRBJ1-1; D gene unclear. The sequencing sample was made of PBMCs or a T cell subset sorted from them (not recorded which). The TCR originated in a man younger than 35 who had mild COVID-19 (a few samples of this study predate the infection). Cell type and time point are not known. CDR3 in amino acids: CASSLGTAWNTEAFF. In nucleotides, the CDR3 is TGTGCCAGCAGCTTAGGGACGGCTTGGAACACTGAAGCTTTCTTT.